Below are 9 T cell receptor beta chains sequenced from a single sample in a study of T cell responses to AZD1222 COVID-19 vaccine. Generated by immunoSEQ multiplex PCR, the TCRdb table keeps only in-frame clones and is missing some. The data show some 150,000 clones, with more than 70% seen just once and approximately 5% held by the top ten. This specimen consisted of peripheral blood, obtained 28 days after the second AZD1222 dose. Every receptor here comes from an adult who received the AZD1222 COVID-19 vaccine.

The rearrangement joins TRBV15 to TRBJ1-2; no reliable D call. CDR1 and CDR2 from the germline V gene are LNHNV and YYDKDF (reference sequence). This CDR3 contains 13 residues. The V and J ends lost 7 bases and 4 bases respectively, with 13 bases between them. The DNA for the CDR3 is TGTGCCACCACGCGCCAGGCCAGCTATGGCTACACCTTC. Protein product: CATTRQASYGYTF.

This clone has only one observation. The chain joins TRBV29-1 to TRBJ1-2; D ambiguous. The CDR3 loop spans 12 amino acids. Germline V gene sequence: CDR1 SQVTM, CDR2 ANQGSEA. DNA for the CDR3: TGCGTTACACGGTACTCTAACTATGGCTACACCTTC. Residues: CVTRYSNYGYTF.

The J gene is TRBJ2-7, the V gene TRBV18; D might be TRBD1 or TRBD2, each matching 6 bases. CDR1 is KGHSH, CDR2 LQKENI, per germline. V was trimmed by 3 bases and J by 3 bases, leaving 15 bases between them. CDR3 length: 15 residues. The CDR3 nucleotides are TGTGCCAGCTCACCCGGGGCAGGGGAGGTCTACGAGCAGTACTTC. This gives the protein CASSPGAGEVYEQYF.

The chain employs TRBV5-1 and TRBJ1-1, with 8 bases aligning to TRBD1. The germline V gene has CDR1 SGHRS and CDR2 YFSETQ. The CDR3 consists of 14 residues. V was pared by 4 bases and J by 3 bases, with 5 bases of the junction left unmatched. The CDR3 spells CASSPTGVDTEAFF. CDR3 DNA sequence: TGCGCCAGCAGCCCGACAGGGGTGGACACTGAAGCTTTCTTT.

This clone was seen a handful of times. The V gene is TRBV6-5, the J gene TRBJ1-1; TRBD1 matches 8 bases. Germline V gives CDR1 MNHEY, CDR2 SVGAGI. J gave up 11 bases and V 8 bases, and 16 bases lay outside the gene matches. CDR3 size: 14 residues. CDR3 DNA sequence: TGTGCCAGCGAAGGACAGGGAGGGACCTGGGGCGCTTTCTTT. It specifies CASEGQGGTWGAFF.

This clone was detected only once. The chain joins TRBV7-9 to TRBJ2-1; no clear D. Trimming left V 8 bases short and J 3 bases short, with 8 bases between. The length of the CDR3 is 12 residues. CDR1 is SEHNR, CDR2 FQNEAQ, per germline (reference sequence). The CDR3 loop reads CASRRDYNEQFF. The DNA for the CDR3 is TGTGCCAGCCGAAGGGACTACAATGAGCAGTTCTTC. Supplemented by reference TRBV7-9 and TRBJ2-1, the full variable domain reads DTGVSQNPRHKITKRGQNVTFRCDPISEHNRLYWYRQTLGQGPEFLTYFQNEAQLEKSRLLSDRFSAERPKGSFSTLEIQRTEQGDSAMYLCASRRDYNEQFFGPGTRLTVL.

V is TRBV2 and J is TRBJ2-3, with TRBD2 as a possible D gene (5 bases). Germline loops: CDR1 SNHLY, CDR2 FYNNEI. This CDR3 has 18 amino acids. The V gene lost 0 bases and the J gene lost 4 bases, with 20 bases spanning the gap. For the CDR3, the DNA is TGTGCCAGCAGTGAAGCGGCCCTAGCAGGCCAACGCCCAGATACGCAGTATTTT. It is translated as CASSEAALAGQRPDTQYF.

V and J are TRBV5-1 and TRBJ2-5; D is ambiguous. The CDR3 loop spans 14 amino acids. Germline V gene sequence: CDR1 SGHRS, CDR2 YFSETQ. The V end was cut by 0 bases, the J end by 5 bases, with 11 bases between. The CDR3 DNA follows: TGCGCCAGCAGCTTGGAAGGATCCGGGGAGACCCAGTACTTC. Translating it yields CASSLEGSGETQYF.

The J gene is TRBJ1-1, the V gene TRBV5-6, with D tentatively TRBD1 (6 bases). Trimming pared 4 bases from V and 0 bases from J, leaving 13 bases between. CDR3 length equals 15 residues. Germline V CDR1 and CDR2: SGHDT, YYEEEE. CDR3 in amino acids: CASSLWTALNTEAFF. The CDR3 DNA reads TGTGCCAGCAGCCTCTGGACAGCCTTGAACACTGAAGCTTTCTTT.